This is a list of T cell receptor beta chains from one sample in a study of T cells after yellow fever vaccination. TCRdb reprocessed the 5' RACE reads with MiXCR, giving one entry per CDR3 protein. In the table there are about 500,000 distinct CDR3 sequences, about a sixth of which are singletons. Sequenced material: PBMCs, taken 4 to 5 days after the first yellow fever vaccination. These receptor sequences come from a man between 18 and 35 years old who received the YFV17D yellow fever vaccine. The CDR3 runs from the conserved cysteine through the conserved F or W. The D gene is left open where the match is weak. Not every row has a clone size; where given, it reads once, few, many or a size class.

J,V,size,D,CDR3,DNA
TRBJ1-1,TRBV7-2,.,.,CASSSRSSEAFF,TGTGCCAGCAGCTCCCGATCCAGTGAAGCTTTCTTT
TRBJ2-3,TRBV7-9,.,.,CASSGRTGFTDTQYF,TGTGCCAGCAGCGGGCGGACGGGTTTCACAGATACGCAGTATTTT
TRBJ1-2,TRBV28,few,.,CASNLQVSNYGYTF,TGTGCCAGCAACTTACAGGTTTCGAACTATGGCTACACCTTC
TRBJ2-3,TRBV6-1,.,.,CASSGQVPSDTQYF,TGTGCCAGCAGTGGACAGGTACCGTCAGATACGCAGTATTTT
TRBJ2-1,TRBV18,few,TRBD1,CASSPPGGKNEQFF,TGTGCCAGCTCACCCCCAGGGGGTAAAAATGAGCAGTTCTTC
TRBJ2-7,TRBV5-1,.,.,CASSLDVSYEQYF,TGCGCCAGCAGCTTGGACGTCAGCTACGAGCAGTACTTC
TRBJ1-2,TRBV10-3,.,TRBD1,CAMGQGSANYGYTF,TGTGCCATGGGACAGGGTAGCGCTAACTATGGCTACACCTTC
TRBJ1-6,TRBV6-1,.,.,CASRSPDRHNSPLHF,TGTGCCAGCAGGTCCCCGGACAGACATAATTCACCCCTCCACTTT
TRBJ2-2,TRBV20-1,few,TRBD2,CSARDRLAGAYTGELFF,TGCAGTGCTAGAGATCGACTAGCGGGGGCCTACACCGGGGAGCTGTTTTTT
TRBJ2-5,TRBV11-1,few,TRBD2,CASSQTTIWGRDQETQYF,TGTGCCAGCAGCCAAACCACGATCTGGGGGAGGGATCAAGAGACCCAGTACTTC
TRBJ1-2,TRBV12-3/TRBV12-4,.,TRBD1,CASFRGDGYTF,TGTGCCAGCTTCAGGGGGGATGGCTACACCTTC
TRBJ2-5,TRBV9,.,.,CASSVGSVGSGTQYF,TGTGCCAGCAGCGTAGGGTCCGTTGGCTCGGGGACCCAGTACTTC
TRBJ1-2,TRBV20-1,few,.,CSARDLLNYGYTF,TGCAGTGCTAGGGATTTACTTAACTATGGCTACACCTTC
TRBJ1-1,TRBV4-1,.,.,CASSQGRRAFF,TGCGCCAGCAGCCAAGGGCGCCGGGCTTTCTTT
TRBJ1-1,TRBV9,.,.,CASSVEGGMNTEAFF,TGTGCCAGCAGCGTAGAGGGCGGAATGAACACTGAAGCTTTCTTT
TRBJ2-1,TRBV20-1,few,.,CSARPGGFDEQFF,TGCAGTGCTAGACCAGGGGGGTTCGATGAGCAGTTCTTC
TRBJ1-5,TRBV27,few,.,CASSPYQRQASNQPQHF,TGTGCCAGCAGTCCCTACCAAAGACAGGCTAGCAATCAGCCCCAGCATTTT
TRBJ2-4,TRBV12-3/TRBV12-4,.,.,CASSFAGEKAKNIQYF,TGTGCCAGCAGTTTCGCAGGGGAAAAAGCCAAAAACATTCAGTACTTC
TRBJ2-3,TRBV6-1,.,.,CGSSELAGESTDTQYF,TGTGGCAGCAGTGAATTGGCAGGGGAAAGCACAGATACGCAGTATTTT
TRBJ2-5,TRBV3-1,many,.,CASSLQTGETQYF,TGTGCCAGCAGCCTCCAAACCGGCGAGACCCAGTACTTC
TRBJ2-2,TRBV15,.,.,CATGASQATNTGELFF,TGTGCCACCGGGGCTTCGCAGGCGACGAACACCGGGGAGCTGTTTTTT
TRBJ1-1,TRBV6-5,.,.,CASSNQGGTEAFF,TGTGCCAGCAGTAACCAGGGAGGCACTGAAGCTTTCTTT
TRBJ2-7,TRBV25-1,.,TRBD1,CASSATGVLYEQYF,TGTGCCAGCAGTGCAACAGGGGTTCTGTACGAGCAGTACTTC
TRBJ2-5,TRBV5-1,many,TRBD2,CASSFQAGGQETQYF,TGCGCCAGCAGCTTCCAAGCGGGGGGGCAAGAGACCCAGTACTTC
TRBJ1-5,TRBV4-3,few,.,CASSQALLSNQPQHF,TGCGCCAGCAGCCAAGCCTTACTTAGCAATCAGCCCCAGCATTTT
TRBJ2-3,TRBV7-2,.,.,CASSLGWSGPTDTQYF,TGTGCCAGCAGCTTGGGCTGGAGCGGGCCTACAGATACGCAGTATTTT
TRBJ2-5,TRBV11-2,.,TRBD2,CASSSQAGGPGETQYF,TGTGCCAGCAGCTCCCAGGCGGGGGGTCCGGGGGAGACCCAGTACTTC
TRBJ2-2,TRBV9,many,.,CASRGATNTGELFF,TGTGCCAGCAGGGGGGCTACGAACACCGGGGAGCTGTTTTTT
TRBJ1-2,TRBV3-1,many,.,CASSRSPKTGSANYGYTF,TGTGCCAGCAGTCGATCCCCCAAAACAGGGTCGGCTAACTATGGCTACACCTTC
TRBJ2-1,TRBV6-5,few,TRBD1,CASSLISGQGYNEQFF,TGTGCCAGCAGTTTAATTTCGGGACAGGGCTACAATGAGCAGTTCTTC
TRBJ2-1,TRBV15,few,TRBD2,CATSRELAGDPDEQFF,TGTGCCACCAGCAGGGAACTAGCGGGGGACCCGGATGAGCAGTTCTTC
TRBJ1-5,TRBV19,many,.,CASSISGSQPQHF,TGTGCCAGTAGTATTTCCGGGAGTCAGCCCCAGCATTTT
TRBJ2-5,TRBV10-3,few,.,CAIRSFEANGQETQYF,TGTGCCATCAGGTCCTTCGAGGCGAATGGACAAGAGACCCAGTACTTC
TRBJ1-1,TRBV4-1,few,.,CASSHIGAEAFF,TGCGCCAGCAGCCACATCGGGGCTGAAGCTTTCTTT
TRBJ2-6,TRBV20-1,.,.,CSASFSQGANVLTF,TGCAGTGCTAGTTTCAGTCAGGGAGCCAACGTCCTGACTTTC
TRBJ2-7,TRBV4-1,few,.,CASSQGRSDEQYF,TGCGCCAGCAGCCAAGGGCGGAGCGACGAGCAGTACTTC
TRBJ2-1,TRBV6-5,.,TRBD2,CASSYDPAGIYNEQFF,TGTGCCAGCAGTTACGATCCAGCGGGGATCTACAATGAGCAGTTCTTC
TRBJ2-1,TRBV7-9,.,TRBD2,CASSSGRTSGAYNEQFF,TGTGCCAGCAGCTCGGGACGCACTAGCGGGGCCTACAATGAGCAGTTCTTC
TRBJ1-5,TRBV6-5,few,.,CASSLALGGGYQPQHF,TGTGCCAGCAGTTTGGCCCTGGGGGGAGGGTATCAGCCCCAGCATTTT
TRBJ2-1,TRBV30,many,.,CAWMGQEYNEQFF,TGTGCCTGGATGGGTCAGGAATACAATGAGCAGTTCTTC
TRBJ1-5,TRBV20-1,few,.,CSARDGGSELQPQHF,TGCAGTGCTAGAGATGGAGGATCGGAGCTCCAGCCCCAGCATTTT
TRBJ1-5,TRBV7-8,many,TRBD1,CASSSGGGGSNQPQHF,TGTGCCAGCAGCAGTGGAGGGGGCGGAAGCAATCAGCCCCAGCATTTT
TRBJ2-1,TRBV15,once,.,CATSRVPGYNEQFF,TGTGCCACCAGCAGAGTCCCAGGGTACAATGAGCAGTTCTTC
TRBJ1-3,TRBV25-1,few,.,CASSDRFTGNTIYF,TGTGCCAGCAGTGACAGGTTTACTGGAAACACCATATATTTT
TRBJ1-4,TRBV7-2,few,.,CASMGSSGDEKLFF,TGTGCCAGCATGGGGTCGTCGGGTGATGAAAAACTGTTTTTT
TRBJ2-3,TRBV5-8,.,TRBD2,CASSLASGGGTDTQYF,TGTGCCAGCAGCTTGGCTAGCGGGGGGGGCACAGATACGCAGTATTTT
TRBJ1-1,TRBV5-1,.,.,CASSLAGSGYGNTEAFF,TGCGCCAGCAGCTTGGCCGGCTCAGGGTATGGGAACACTGAAGCTTTCTTT
TRBJ1-6,TRBV5-1,.,.,CASSWATVTNSPLHF,TGCGCCAGCAGCTGGGCGACGGTAACAAATTCACCCCTCCACTTT
TRBJ2-7,TRBV6-2/TRBV6-3,few,.,CASTKTTPYEQYF,TGTGCCAGCACCAAAACGACACCCTACGAGCAGTACTTC
TRBJ1-1,TRBV29-1,few,TRBD1,CSVNRQGDGEAFF,TGCAGCGTTAATCGACAGGGGGACGGTGAAGCTTTCTTT
TRBJ2-6,TRBV11-2,few,.,CASSLGFRGWGANVLTF,TGTGCCAGCAGCTTAGGGTTTCGGGGTTGGGGGGCCAACGTCCTGACTTTC
TRBJ1-5,TRBV5-1,.,TRBD1,CASSPRPGQYNQPQHF,TGCGCCAGCAGCCCTAGACCGGGACAGTATAATCAGCCCCAGCATTTT
TRBJ2-5,TRBV24-1,.,.,CATSDAGAGQETQYF,TGTGCCACCAGTGATGCCGGGGCGGGGCAAGAGACCCAGTACTTC
TRBJ2-3,TRBV5-8,.,.,CARGPGLHSQYF,TGTGCCAGGGGCCCTGGGCTGCATTCGCAGTATTTT
TRBJ2-3,TRBV12-3/TRBV12-4,.,TRBD2,CASSPTSGGPSDTQYF,TGTGCCAGCAGTCCGACTAGCGGGGGGCCTTCAGATACGCAGTATTTT
TRBJ2-6,TRBV29-1,few,.,CSVRGPGANVLTF,TGCAGCGTTCGGGGACCTGGGGCCAACGTCCTGACTTTC
TRBJ2-1,TRBV24-1,.,TRBD1,CATSDSGTGVRNEQFF,TGTGCCACCAGTGACTCCGGGACAGGGGTGAGGAATGAGCAGTTCTTC
TRBJ2-2,TRBV24-1,.,TRBD1,CATSDRDRERSTGELFF,TGTGCCACCAGTGATAGGGACAGGGAGAGGAGCACCGGGGAGCTGTTTTTT
TRBJ2-5,TRBV5-5,many,TRBD1,CASSLNRGHDEETQYF,TGTGCCAGCAGCTTAAACAGGGGGCACGATGAGGAGACCCAGTACTTC